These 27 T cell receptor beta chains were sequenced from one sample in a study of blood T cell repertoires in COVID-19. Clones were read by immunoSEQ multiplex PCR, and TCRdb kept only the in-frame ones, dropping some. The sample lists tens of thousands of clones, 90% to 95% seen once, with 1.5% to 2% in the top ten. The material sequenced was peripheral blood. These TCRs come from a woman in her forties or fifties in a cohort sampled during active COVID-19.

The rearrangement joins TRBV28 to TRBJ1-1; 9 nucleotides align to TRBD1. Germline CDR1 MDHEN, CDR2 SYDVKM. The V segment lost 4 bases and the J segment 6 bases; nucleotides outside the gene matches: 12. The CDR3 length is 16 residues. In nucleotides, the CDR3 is TGTGCCAGCAGTTCCAGACAGGGGGTCCTTGGGGCTGAAGCTTTCTTT. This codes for CASSSRQGVLGAEAFF.

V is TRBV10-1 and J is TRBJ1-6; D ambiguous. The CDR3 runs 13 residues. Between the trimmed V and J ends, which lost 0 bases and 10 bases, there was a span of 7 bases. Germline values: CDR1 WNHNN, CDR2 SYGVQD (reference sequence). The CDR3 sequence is CASSESVLSPLHF. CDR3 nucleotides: TGCGCCAGCAGTGAGTCGGTTCTATCACCCCTCCACTTT.

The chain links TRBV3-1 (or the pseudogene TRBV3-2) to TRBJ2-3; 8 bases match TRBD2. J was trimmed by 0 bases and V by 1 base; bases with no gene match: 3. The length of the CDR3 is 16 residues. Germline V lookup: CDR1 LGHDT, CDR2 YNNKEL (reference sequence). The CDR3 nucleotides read TGTGCCAGCAGCCAAGGGCGGGGGGCTAGCACAGATACGCAGTATTTT. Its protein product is CASSQGRGASTDTQYF.

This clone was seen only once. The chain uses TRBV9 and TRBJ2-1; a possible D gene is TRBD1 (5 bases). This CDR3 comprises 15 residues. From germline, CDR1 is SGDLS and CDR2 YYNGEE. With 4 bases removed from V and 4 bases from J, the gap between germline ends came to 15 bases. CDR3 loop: CASSPHSRGYNEQFF. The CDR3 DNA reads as TGTGCCAGCAGCCCACACAGTAGGGGATACAATGAGCAGTTCTTC.

The CDR3 loop reads CASSRTSGSTDTQYF. The CDR3, as DNA: TGTGCCAGCAGTCGGACTAGCGGAAGCACAGATACGCAGTATTTT. This chain uses TRBV2 with TRBJ2-3, with 10 bases identical to TRBD2. V shed 5 bases, J shed 0 bases, and the junction held 2 bases outside the gene matches. This CDR3 comprises 15 residues. Germline-derived CDR1 and CDR2 are SNHLY and FYNNEI.

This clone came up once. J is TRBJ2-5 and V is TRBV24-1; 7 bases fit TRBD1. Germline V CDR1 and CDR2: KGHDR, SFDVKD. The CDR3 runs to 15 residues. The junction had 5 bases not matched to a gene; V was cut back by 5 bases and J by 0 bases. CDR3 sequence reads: CATSGTQGNQETQYF. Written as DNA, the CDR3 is TGTGCCACCAGTGGGACACAGGGGAACCAAGAGACCCAGTACTTC.

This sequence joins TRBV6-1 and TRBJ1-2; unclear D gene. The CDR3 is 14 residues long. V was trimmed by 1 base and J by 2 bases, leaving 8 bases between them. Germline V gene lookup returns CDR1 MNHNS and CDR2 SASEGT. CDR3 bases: TGTGCCAGCAGTGAAGTCAGGAAGAACTATGGCTACACCTTC. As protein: CASSEVRKNYGYTF.

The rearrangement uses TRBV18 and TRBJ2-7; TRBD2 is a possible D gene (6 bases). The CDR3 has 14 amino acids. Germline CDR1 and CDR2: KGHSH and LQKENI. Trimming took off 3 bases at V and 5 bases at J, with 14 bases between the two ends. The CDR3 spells CASSPRLGEDEQYF. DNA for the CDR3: TGTGCCAGCTCACCGCGCCTCGGGGAGGACGAGCAGTACTTC.

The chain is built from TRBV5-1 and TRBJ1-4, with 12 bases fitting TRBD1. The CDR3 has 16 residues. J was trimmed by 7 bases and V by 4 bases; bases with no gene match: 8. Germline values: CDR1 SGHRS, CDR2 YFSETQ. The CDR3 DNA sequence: TGCGCCAGCAGCCCCGGGGGGACAGGGGGCCGTGAAAAACTGTTTTTT. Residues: CASSPGGTGGREKLFF.

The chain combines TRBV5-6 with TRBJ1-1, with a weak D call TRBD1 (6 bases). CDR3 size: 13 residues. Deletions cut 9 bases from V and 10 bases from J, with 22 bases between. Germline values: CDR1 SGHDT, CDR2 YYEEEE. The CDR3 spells CANPSYREGRAFF. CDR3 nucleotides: TGTGCCAACCCTTCCTACAGGGAGGGTCGAGCTTTCTTT.

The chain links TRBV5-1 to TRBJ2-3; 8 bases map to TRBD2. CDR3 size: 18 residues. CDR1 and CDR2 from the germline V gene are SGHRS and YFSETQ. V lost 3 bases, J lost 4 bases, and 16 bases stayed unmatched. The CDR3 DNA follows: TGCGCCAGCAGCTCGATAAGCGGGGGTGGAGCGGGGGCAGATACGCAGTATTTT. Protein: CASSSISGGGAGADTQYF. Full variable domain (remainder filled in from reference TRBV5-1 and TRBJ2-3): KAGVTQTPRYLIKTRGQQVTLSCSPISGHRSVSWYQQTPGQGLQFLFEYFSETQRNKGNFPGRFSGRQFSNSRSEMNVSTLELGDSALYLCASSSISGGGAGADTQYFGPGTRLTVL.

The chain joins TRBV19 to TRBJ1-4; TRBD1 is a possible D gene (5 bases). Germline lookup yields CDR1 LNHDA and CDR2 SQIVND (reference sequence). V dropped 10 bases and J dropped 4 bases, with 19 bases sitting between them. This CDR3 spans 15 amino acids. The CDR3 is CATSSGGAFNEKLFF. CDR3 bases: TGTGCCACCAGCTCGGGAGGGGCGTTTAATGAAAAACTGTTTTTT.

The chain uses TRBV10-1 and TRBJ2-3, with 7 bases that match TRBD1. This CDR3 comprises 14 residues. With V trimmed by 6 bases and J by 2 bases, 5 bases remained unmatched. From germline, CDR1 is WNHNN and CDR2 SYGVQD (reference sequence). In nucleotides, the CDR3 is TGCGCCAGCAGATCCGGACAGGACACAGATACGCAGTATTTT. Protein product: CASRSGQDTDTQYF.

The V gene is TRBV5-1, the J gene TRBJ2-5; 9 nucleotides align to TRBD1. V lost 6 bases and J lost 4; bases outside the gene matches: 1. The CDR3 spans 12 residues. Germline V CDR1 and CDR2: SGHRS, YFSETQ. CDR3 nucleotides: TGCGCCAGCACGGACAGGGGAGAGACCCAGTACTTC. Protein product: CASTDRGETQYF. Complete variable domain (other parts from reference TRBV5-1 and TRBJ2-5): KAGVTQTPRYLIKTRGQQVTLSCSPISGHRSVSWYQQTPGQGLQFLFEYFSETQRNKGNFPGRFSGRQFSNSRSEMNVSTLELGDSALYLCASTDRGETQYFGPGTRLLVL.

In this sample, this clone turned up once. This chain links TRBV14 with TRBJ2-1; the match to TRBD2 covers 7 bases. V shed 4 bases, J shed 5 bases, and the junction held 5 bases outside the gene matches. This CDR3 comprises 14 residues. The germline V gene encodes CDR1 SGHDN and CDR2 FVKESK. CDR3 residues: CASSRSGLDNEQFF. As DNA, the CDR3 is TGTGCCAGCAGCCGTAGCGGACTAGACAATGAGCAGTTCTTC.

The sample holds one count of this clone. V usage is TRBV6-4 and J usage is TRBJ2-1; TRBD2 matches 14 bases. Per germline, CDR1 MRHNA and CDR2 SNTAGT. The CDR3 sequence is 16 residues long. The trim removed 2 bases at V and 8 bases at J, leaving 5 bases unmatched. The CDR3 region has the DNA TGTGCCAGCAGTGACAGTGGGACTAGCGGGAGATATGAGCAGTTCTTC. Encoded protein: CASSDSGTSGRYEQFF.

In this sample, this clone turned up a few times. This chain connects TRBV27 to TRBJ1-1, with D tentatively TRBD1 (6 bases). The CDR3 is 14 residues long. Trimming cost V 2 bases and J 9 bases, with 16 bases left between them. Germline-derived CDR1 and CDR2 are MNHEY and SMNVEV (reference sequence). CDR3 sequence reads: CASSLGFWTDQAFF. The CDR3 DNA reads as TGTGCCAGCAGTTTAGGTTTTTGGACAGACCAAGCTTTCTTT.

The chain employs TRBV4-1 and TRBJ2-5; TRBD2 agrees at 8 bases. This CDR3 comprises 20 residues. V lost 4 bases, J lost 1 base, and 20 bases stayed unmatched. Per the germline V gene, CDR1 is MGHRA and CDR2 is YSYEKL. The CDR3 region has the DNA TGCGCCAGCAGCCGCAAGGTGGGGGAAGCGGGGGAACGCTCCCAAGAGACCCAGTACTTC. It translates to CASSRKVGEAGERSQETQYF.

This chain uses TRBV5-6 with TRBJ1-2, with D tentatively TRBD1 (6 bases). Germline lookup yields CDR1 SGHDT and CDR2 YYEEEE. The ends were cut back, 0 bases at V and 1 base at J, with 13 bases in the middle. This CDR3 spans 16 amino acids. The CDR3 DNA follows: TGTGCCAGCAGCTTGGGTCGTGGCAGGGGTAACTATGGCTACACCTTC. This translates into CASSLGRGRGNYGYTF.

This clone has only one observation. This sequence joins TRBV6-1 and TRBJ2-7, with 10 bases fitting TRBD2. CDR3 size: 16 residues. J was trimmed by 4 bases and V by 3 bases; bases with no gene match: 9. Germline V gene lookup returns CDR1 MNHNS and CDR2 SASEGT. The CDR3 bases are TGTGCCAGCAGTGAGGGACCGGGACTAGCGCTTTACGAGCAGTACTTC. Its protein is CASSEGPGLALYEQYF.

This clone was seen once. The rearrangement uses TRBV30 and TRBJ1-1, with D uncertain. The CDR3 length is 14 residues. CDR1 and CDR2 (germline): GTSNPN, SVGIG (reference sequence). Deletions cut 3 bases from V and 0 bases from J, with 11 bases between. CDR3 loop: CAWRGSWMNTEAFF. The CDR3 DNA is TGTGCCTGGAGGGGGAGTTGGATGAACACTGAAGCTTTCTTT.

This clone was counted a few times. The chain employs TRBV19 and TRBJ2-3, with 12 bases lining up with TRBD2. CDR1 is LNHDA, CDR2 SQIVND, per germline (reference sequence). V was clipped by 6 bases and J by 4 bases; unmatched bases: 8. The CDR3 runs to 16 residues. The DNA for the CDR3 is TGTGCCAGTAGCGAACGGACTAGCGGGGAAGCAGATACGCAGTATTTT. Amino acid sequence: CASSERTSGEADTQYF.

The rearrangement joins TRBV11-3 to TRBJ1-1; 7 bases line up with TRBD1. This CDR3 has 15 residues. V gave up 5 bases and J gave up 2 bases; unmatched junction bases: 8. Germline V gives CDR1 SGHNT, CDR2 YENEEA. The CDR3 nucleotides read TGTGCCAGCAGCCCCAGGAGGGGGCTCAACACTGAAGCTTTCTTT. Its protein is CASSPRRGLNTEAFF.

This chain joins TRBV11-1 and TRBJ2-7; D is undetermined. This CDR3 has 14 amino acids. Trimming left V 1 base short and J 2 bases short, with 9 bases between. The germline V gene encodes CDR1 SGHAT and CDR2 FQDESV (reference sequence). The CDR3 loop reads CASSLGQYPYEQYF. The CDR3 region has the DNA TGTGCCAGCAGCTTAGGGCAGTACCCCTACGAGCAGTACTTC. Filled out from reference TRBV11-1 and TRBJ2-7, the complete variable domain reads EAEVAQSPRYKITEKSQAVAFWCDPISGHATLYWYRQILGQGPELLVQFQDESVVDDSQLPKDRFSAERLKGVDSTLKIQPAELGDSAMYLCASSLGQYPYEQYFGPGTRLTVT.

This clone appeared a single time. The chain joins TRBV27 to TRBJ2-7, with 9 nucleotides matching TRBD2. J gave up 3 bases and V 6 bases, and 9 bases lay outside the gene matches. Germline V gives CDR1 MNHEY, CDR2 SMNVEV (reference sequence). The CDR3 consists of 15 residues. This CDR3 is CASSLSGRGHYEQYF. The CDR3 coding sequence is TGTGCCAGCAGCCTTAGCGGGAGAGGTCACTACGAGCAGTACTTC.

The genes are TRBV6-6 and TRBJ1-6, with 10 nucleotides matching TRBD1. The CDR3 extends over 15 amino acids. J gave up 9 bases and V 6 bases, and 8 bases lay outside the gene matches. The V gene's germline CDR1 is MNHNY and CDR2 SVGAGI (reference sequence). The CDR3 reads CASRTPGQGSSPLHF. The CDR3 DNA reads TGTGCCAGCAGAACACCGGGACAGGGGAGTTCACCCCTCCACTTT.

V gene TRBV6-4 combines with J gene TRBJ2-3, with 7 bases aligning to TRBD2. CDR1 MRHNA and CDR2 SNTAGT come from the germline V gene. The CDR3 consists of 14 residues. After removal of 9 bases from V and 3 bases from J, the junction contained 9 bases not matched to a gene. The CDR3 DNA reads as TGTGCCAGTTCTGGCGGGAGTGCTACAGATACGCAGTATTTT. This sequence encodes CASSGGSATDTQYF.